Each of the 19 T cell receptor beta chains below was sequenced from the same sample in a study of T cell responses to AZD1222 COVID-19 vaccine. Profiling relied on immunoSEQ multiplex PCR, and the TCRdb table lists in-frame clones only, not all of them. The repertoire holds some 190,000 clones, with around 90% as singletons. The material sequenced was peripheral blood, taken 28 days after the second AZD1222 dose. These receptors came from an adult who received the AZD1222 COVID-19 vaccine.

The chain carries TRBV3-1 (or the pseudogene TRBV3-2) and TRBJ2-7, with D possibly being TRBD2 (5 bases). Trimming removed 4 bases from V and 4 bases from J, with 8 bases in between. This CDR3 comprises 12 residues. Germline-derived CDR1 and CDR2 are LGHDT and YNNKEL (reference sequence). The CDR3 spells CASSLTGYEQYF. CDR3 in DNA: TGTGCCAGCAGCCTAACGGGGTACGAGCAGTACTTC.

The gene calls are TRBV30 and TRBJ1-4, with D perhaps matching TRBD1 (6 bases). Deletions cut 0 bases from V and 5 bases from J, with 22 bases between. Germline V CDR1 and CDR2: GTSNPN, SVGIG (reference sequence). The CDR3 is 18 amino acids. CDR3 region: CAWSVSPTGFFVNEKLFF. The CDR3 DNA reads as TGTGCCTGGAGTGTATCCCCGACAGGATTTTTTGTCAATGAAAAACTGTTTTTT.

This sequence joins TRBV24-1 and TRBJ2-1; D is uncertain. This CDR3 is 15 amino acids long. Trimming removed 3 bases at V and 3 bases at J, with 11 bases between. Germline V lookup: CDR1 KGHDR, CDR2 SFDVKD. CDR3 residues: CATSDRTWYYNEQFF. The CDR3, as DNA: TGTGCCACCAGTGATCGTACATGGTACTACAATGAGCAGTTCTTC.

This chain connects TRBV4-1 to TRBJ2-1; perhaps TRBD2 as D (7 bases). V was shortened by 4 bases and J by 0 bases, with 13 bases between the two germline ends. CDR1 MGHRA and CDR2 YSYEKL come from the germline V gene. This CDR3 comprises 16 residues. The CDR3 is CASSRGGSSSYNEQFF. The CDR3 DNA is TGCGCCAGCAGCCGCGGGGGCTCCAGCTCCTACAATGAGCAGTTCTTC.

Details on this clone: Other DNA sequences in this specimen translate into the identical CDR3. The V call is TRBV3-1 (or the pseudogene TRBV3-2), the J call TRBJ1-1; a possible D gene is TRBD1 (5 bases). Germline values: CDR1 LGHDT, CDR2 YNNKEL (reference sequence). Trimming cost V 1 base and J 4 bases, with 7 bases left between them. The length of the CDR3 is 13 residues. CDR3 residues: CASSQGRGTEAFF. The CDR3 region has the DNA TGTGCCAGCAGCCAAGGGAGGGGCACTGAAGCTTTCTTT.

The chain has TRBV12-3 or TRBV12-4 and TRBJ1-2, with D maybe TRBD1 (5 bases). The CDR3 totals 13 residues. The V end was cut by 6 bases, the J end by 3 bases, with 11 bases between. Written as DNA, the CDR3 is TGTGCCAGCAGCTCAGGGTCCCACTATGGCTACACCTTC. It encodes CASSSGSHYGYTF.

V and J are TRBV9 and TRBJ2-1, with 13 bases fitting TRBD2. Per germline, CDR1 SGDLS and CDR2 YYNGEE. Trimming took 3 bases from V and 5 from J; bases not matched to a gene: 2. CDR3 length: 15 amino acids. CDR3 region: CASSAGLAGNNEQFF. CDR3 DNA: TGTGCCAGCAGCGCGGGACTAGCGGGGAACAATGAGCAGTTCTTC.

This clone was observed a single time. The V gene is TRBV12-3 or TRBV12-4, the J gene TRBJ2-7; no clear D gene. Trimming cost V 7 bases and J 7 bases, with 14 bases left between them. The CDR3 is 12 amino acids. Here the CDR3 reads CASTYLGLEQYF. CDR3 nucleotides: TGTGCCAGCACTTATCTAGGGCTTGAGCAGTACTTC.

The DNA for the CDR3 is TGTGCCAGCAGCAAACCCTACCCGACAGAAGCCCATGGCTACACCTTC. Translating it yields CASSKPYPTEAHGYTF. The chain joins TRBV21-1 to TRBJ1-2; the table assigns TRBD1, which was not confirmed against the DNA. TRBV21-1 is assigned pseudogene status. CDR3 length equals 16 residues.

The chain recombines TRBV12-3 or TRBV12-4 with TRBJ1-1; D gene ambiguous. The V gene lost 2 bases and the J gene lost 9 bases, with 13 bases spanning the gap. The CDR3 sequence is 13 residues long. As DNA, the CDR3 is TGTGCCAGCAGTTTAATAAGCGGACTTAAAGCTTTCTTT. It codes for CASSLISGLKAFF.

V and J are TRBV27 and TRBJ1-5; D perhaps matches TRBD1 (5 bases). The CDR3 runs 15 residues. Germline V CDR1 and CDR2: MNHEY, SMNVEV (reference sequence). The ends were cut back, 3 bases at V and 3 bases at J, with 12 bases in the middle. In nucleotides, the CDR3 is TGTGCCAGCAGTTTGCGGCAGGGAAACAATCAGCCCCAGCATTTT. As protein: CASSLRQGNNQPQHF.

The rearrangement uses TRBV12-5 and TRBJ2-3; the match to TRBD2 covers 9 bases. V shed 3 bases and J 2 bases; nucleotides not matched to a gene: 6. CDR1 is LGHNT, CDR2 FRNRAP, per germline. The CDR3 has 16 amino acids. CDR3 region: CASGFEPSGTTDTQYF. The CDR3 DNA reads TGTGCTAGTGGTTTTGAACCTAGCGGGACCACAGATACGCAGTATTTT.

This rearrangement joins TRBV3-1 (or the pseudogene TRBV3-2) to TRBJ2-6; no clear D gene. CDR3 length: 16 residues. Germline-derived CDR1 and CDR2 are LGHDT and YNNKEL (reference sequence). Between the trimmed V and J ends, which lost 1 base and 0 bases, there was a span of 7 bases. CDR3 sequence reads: CASSQGRISGANVLTF. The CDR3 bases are TGTGCCAGCAGCCAAGGTCGAATCTCTGGGGCCAACGTCCTGACTTTC.

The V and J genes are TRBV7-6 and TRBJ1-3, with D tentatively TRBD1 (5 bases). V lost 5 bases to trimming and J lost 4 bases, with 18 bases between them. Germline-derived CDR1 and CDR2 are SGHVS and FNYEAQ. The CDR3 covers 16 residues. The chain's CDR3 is CASSPGGRFAGNTIYF. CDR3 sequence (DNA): TGTGCCAGCAGCCCCGGGGGGAGATTCGCCGGAAACACCATATATTTT.

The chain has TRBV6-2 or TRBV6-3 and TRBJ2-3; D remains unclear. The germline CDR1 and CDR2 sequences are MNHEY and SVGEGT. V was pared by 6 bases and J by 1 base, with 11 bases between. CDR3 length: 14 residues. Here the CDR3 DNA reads TGTGCCAGCAGCCCCCTTCGAGGCACAGATACGCAGTATTTT. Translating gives CASSPLRGTDTQYF.

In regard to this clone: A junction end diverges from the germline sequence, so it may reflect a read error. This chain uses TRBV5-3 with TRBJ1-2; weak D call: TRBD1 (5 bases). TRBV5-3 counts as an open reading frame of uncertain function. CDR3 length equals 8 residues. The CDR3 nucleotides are TGTGCCAGAAGCCGGGGACTTTTC. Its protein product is CARSRGLF.

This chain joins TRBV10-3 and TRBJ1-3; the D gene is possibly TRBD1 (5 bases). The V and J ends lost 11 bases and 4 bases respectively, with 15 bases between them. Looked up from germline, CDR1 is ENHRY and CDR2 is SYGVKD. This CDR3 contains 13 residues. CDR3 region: CAVERDLGNTIYF. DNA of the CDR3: TGTGCCGTCGAGCGGGACCTCGGAAACACCATATATTTT.

CDR3 amino acids: CASSGTGGEGNTEAFF. DNA of the CDR3: TGTGCCAGCAGCGGAACAGGGGGCGAGGGGAACACTGAAGCTTTCTTT. This chain connects TRBV9 to TRBJ1-1; 9 bases line up with TRBD1. Germline CDR1 SGDLS, CDR2 YYNGEE. After removal of 3 bases from V and 1 base from J, the junction contained 7 bases not matched to a gene. The CDR3 loop spans 16 amino acids.

DNA of the CDR3: TGTGCCAGCACGCAGCGTAATGAGCAGTTCTTC. Amino acid sequence: CASTQRNEQFF. The V gene is TRBV12-3 or TRBV12-4, the J gene TRBJ2-1; D is unclear. The V and J ends lost 7 bases and 7 bases respectively, with 8 bases between them. This CDR3 region has 11 residues.